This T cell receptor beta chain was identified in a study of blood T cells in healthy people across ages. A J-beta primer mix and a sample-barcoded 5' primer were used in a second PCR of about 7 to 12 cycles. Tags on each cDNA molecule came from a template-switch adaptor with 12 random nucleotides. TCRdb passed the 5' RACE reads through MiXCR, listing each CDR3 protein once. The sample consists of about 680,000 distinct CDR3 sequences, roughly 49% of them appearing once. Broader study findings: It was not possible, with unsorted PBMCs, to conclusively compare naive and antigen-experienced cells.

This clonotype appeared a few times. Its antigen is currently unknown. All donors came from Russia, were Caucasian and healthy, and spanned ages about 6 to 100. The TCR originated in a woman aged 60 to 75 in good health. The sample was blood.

The CDR3 region has the DNA TGCAGCGCTGACGGGACTGGCGACACAGATACGCAGTATTTT. This gives the protein CSADGTGDTDTQYF. The rearrangement links TRBV29-1 to TRBJ2-3, with D possibly TRBD2 on 6 matching bases. CDR1 SQVTM and CDR2 ANQGSEA come from the germline V gene. V lost 7 bases to trimming and J lost 2 bases, with 16 bases between them. The CDR3 sequence is 14 residues long.